The rows below give T cell receptor beta chains drawn from one sample of a study of shared clonotypes between healthy human individuals. Assay: immunoSEQ multiplex PCR; the TCRdb copy retains only in-frame clones and omits some. The sample lists fewer than 1.4 million clones; 75% to 85% were seen once. The sample was memory CD4+ T cells from PBMCs. All receptors come from a man aged 18 to 30 in good health. Some clones in this sample may be carry-over from other donors' samples. The CDR3 runs from the conserved cysteine through the conserved F or W. Each record gives: V gene, clone size, CDR3 length, D gene, J gene, CDR3 protein, CDR3 DNA. The D gene is left open where the match is weak. Only some rows state a clone size, as once, few, many or a class for expanded clones.

v_gene: TRBV6-1; abundance: .; len: 14; d_gene: .; j_gene: TRBJ2-1; CDR3aa: CASSRDSLNNEQFF; CDR3nt: TGTGCCAGCAGCCGGGACTCTCTCAACAATGAGCAGTTCTTC
v_gene: TRBV5-1; abundance: few; len: 14; d_gene: TRBD1; j_gene: TRBJ2-5; CDR3aa: CASSIYPGGETQYF; CDR3nt: TGCGCCAGCAGCATATATCCAGGGGGAGAGACCCAGTACTTC
v_gene: TRBV7-9; abundance: many; len: 13; d_gene: .; j_gene: TRBJ2-1; CDR3aa: CASSFQRYNEQFF; CDR3nt: TGTGCCAGCAGCTTTCAACGCTACAATGAGCAGTTCTTC
v_gene: TRBV10-1; abundance: few; len: 16; d_gene: .; j_gene: TRBJ1-5; CDR3aa: CASSESRENSNQPQHF; CDR3nt: TGCGCCAGCAGTGAGTCGAGGGAGAATAGCAATCAGCCCCAGCATTTT
v_gene: TRBV11-3; abundance: .; len: 12; d_gene: .; j_gene: TRBJ1-1; CDR3aa: CASSLGPAEAFF; CDR3nt: TGTGCCAGCAGCTTAGGGCCAGCAGAAGCTTTCTTT
v_gene: TRBV5-1; abundance: few; len: 14; d_gene: .; j_gene: TRBJ1-1; CDR3aa: CASSFQGGVTEAFF; CDR3nt: TGCGCCAGCAGCTTCCAGGGAGGGGTGACTGAAGCTTTCTTT
v_gene: TRBV18; abundance: .; len: 14; d_gene: TRBD1; j_gene: TRBJ1-1; CDR3aa: CASSPSTGDTEAFF; CDR3nt: TGTGCCAGCTCACCTTCAACAGGGGACACTGAAGCTTTCTTT
v_gene: TRBV4-2; abundance: once; len: 19; d_gene: .; j_gene: TRBJ1-3; CDR3aa: CASSQEDGRRMFRGNTIYF; CDR3nt: TGTGCCAGCAGCCAAGAGGATGGGAGGCGAATGTTCCGGGGAAACACCATATATTTT
v_gene: TRBV7-9; abundance: .; len: 13; d_gene: TRBD2; j_gene: TRBJ2-5; CDR3aa: CASSPGGSETQYF; CDR3nt: TGTGCCAGCAGCCCGGGGGGGTCAGAGACCCAGTACTTC
v_gene: TRBV28; abundance: .; len: 15; d_gene: TRBD1; j_gene: TRBJ2-7; CDR3aa: CASSGPGTGGYEQYF; CDR3nt: TGTGCCAGCAGTGGGCCGGGGACAGGGGGCTACGAGCAGTACTTC
v_gene: TRBV28; abundance: .; len: 13; d_gene: .; j_gene: TRBJ2-2; CDR3aa: CASTPRQPGELFF; CDR3nt: TGTGCCAGCACCCCCAGACAGCCAGGGGAGCTGTTTTTT
v_gene: TRBV30; abundance: .; len: 13; d_gene: .; j_gene: TRBJ2-1; CDR3aa: CAWSVQATNEQFF; CDR3nt: TGTGCCTGGAGTGTACAGGCTACAAATGAGCAGTTCTTC
v_gene: TRBV7-9; abundance: .; len: 13; d_gene: .; j_gene: TRBJ2-2; CDR3aa: CASSLIGTGELFF; CDR3nt: TGTGCCAGCAGCTTAATTGGGACCGGGGAGCTGTTTTTT
v_gene: TRBV19; abundance: .; len: 16; d_gene: TRBD2; j_gene: TRBJ2-5; CDR3aa: CASSGELAGLRETQYF; CDR3nt: TGTGCCAGTAGTGGCGAACTAGCGGGATTGAGAGAGACCCAGTACTTC
v_gene: TRBV6-5; abundance: .; len: 15; d_gene: TRBD2; j_gene: TRBJ2-1; CDR3aa: CASSYTRGRVSEQFF; CDR3nt: TGTGCCAGCAGTTACACGCGCGGGAGGGTGTCTGAGCAGTTCTTC
v_gene: TRBV27; abundance: .; len: 14; d_gene: .; j_gene: TRBJ2-1; CDR3aa: CASSPTVRDNEQFF; CDR3nt: TGTGCCAGCAGTCCGACGGTACGAGACAATGAGCAGTTCTTC
v_gene: TRBV4-3; abundance: .; len: 15; d_gene: .; j_gene: TRBJ2-3; CDR3aa: CASSQAPRSPDTQYF; CDR3nt: TGCGCCAGCAGCCAGGCCCCTAGATCCCCAGATACGCAGTATTTT
v_gene: TRBV30; abundance: few; len: 15; d_gene: .; j_gene: TRBJ2-1; CDR3aa: CAWSKGGVTNNEQFF; CDR3nt: TGTGCCTGGAGTAAAGGGGGAGTAACGAACAATGAGCAGTTCTTC
v_gene: TRBV6-5; abundance: .; len: 16; d_gene: TRBD1; j_gene: TRBJ2-3; CDR3aa: CASSYRDRGSTDTQYF; CDR3nt: TGTGCCAGCAGTTACCGGGACAGGGGTAGCACAGATACGCAGTATTTT
v_gene: TRBV27; abundance: .; len: 15; d_gene: TRBD1; j_gene: TRBJ2-5; CDR3aa: CASSPRDRDSETQYF; CDR3nt: TGTGCCAGCAGTCCCCGGGACAGGGACTCCGAGACCCAGTACTTC
v_gene: TRBV5-1; abundance: once; len: 15; d_gene: .; j_gene: TRBJ1-1; CDR3aa: CASSLESTDYTEAFF; CDR3nt: TGCGCCAGCAGCTTGGAGTCGACAGATTACACTGAAGCTTTCTTT
v_gene: TRBV21-1; abundance: many; len: 13; d_gene: .; j_gene: TRBJ1-5; CDR3aa: CASSNRGVQPQHF; CDR3nt: TGTGCCAGCAGCAACAGGGGCGTTCAGCCCCAGCATTTT
v_gene: TRBV6-4; abundance: few; len: 14; d_gene: TRBD1; j_gene: TRBJ1-1; CDR3aa: CASSAGTGNTEAFF; CDR3nt: TGTGCCAGCAGTGCCGGGACAGGGAACACTGAAGCTTTCTTT
v_gene: TRBV20-1; abundance: .; len: 10; d_gene: .; j_gene: TRBJ2-1; CDR3aa: CSASVGEQFF; CDR3nt: TGCAGTGCTAGTGTGGGTGAGCAGTTCTTC
v_gene: TRBV29-1; abundance: .; len: 16; d_gene: TRBD2; j_gene: TRBJ2-3; CDR3aa: CSVGSSAGGRTDTQYF; CDR3nt: TGCAGCGTCGGCTCTTCTGCGGGAGGAAGAACAGATACGCAGTATTTT
v_gene: TRBV19; abundance: .; len: 15; d_gene: TRBD1; j_gene: TRBJ1-5; CDR3aa: CASSITGQGIQPQHF; CDR3nt: TGTGCCAGTAGTATCACGGGACAGGGCATTCAGCCCCAGCATTTT
v_gene: TRBV6-6; abundance: .; len: 14; d_gene: TRBD1; j_gene: TRBJ1-1; CDR3aa: CASSYQGGNTEAFF; CDR3nt: TGTGCCAGCAGTTACCAGGGGGGGAACACTGAAGCTTTCTTT
v_gene: TRBV5-1; abundance: .; len: 16; d_gene: .; j_gene: TRBJ2-7; CDR3aa: CASSFNGPPGTYEQYF; CDR3nt: TGCGCCAGCAGCTTTAACGGGCCCCCCGGGACCTACGAGCAGTACTTC
v_gene: TRBV2; abundance: .; len: 15; d_gene: .; j_gene: TRBJ2-1; CDR3aa: CASSVLGQSYNEQFF; CDR3nt: TGTGCCAGCAGTGTCTTAGGACAGTCCTACAATGAGCAGTTCTTC
v_gene: TRBV9; abundance: .; len: 17; d_gene: TRBD2; j_gene: TRBJ2-2; CDR3aa: CASSGGLAGSNTGELFF; CDR3nt: TGTGCCAGCAGCGGTGGACTAGCGGGATCGAACACCGGGGAGCTGTTTTTT
v_gene: TRBV5-1; abundance: .; len: 14; d_gene: .; j_gene: TRBJ2-5; CDR3aa: CASSRETYQETQYF; CDR3nt: TGCGCCAGCAGCCGAGAAACCTACCAAGAGACCCAGTACTTC
v_gene: TRBV7-9; abundance: once; len: 16; d_gene: TRBD2; j_gene: TRBJ2-1; CDR3aa: CASSQTSGSLNNEQFF; CDR3nt: TGTGCCAGCAGTCAAACTAGCGGGAGCCTTAACAATGAGCAGTTCTTC
v_gene: TRBV28; abundance: many; len: 15; d_gene: .; j_gene: TRBJ1-5; CDR3aa: CASSFPRDNNQPQHF; CDR3nt: TGTGCCAGCAGTTTCCCCCGGGACAACAATCAGCCCCAGCATTTT
v_gene: TRBV28; abundance: .; len: 15; d_gene: TRBD1; j_gene: TRBJ1-4; CDR3aa: CASSLLQGDDEKLFF; CDR3nt: TGTGCCAGCAGTTTATTACAGGGGGATGATGAAAAACTGTTTTTT
v_gene: TRBV30; abundance: .; len: 14; d_gene: TRBD2; j_gene: TRBJ2-1; CDR3aa: CAWRPSGSYNEQFF; CDR3nt: TGTGCCTGGAGGCCTAGCGGCTCCTACAATGAGCAGTTCTTC
v_gene: TRBV12-5; abundance: .; len: 16; d_gene: TRBD1; j_gene: TRBJ1-5; CDR3aa: CASGLVGQGESQPQHF; CDR3nt: TGTGCTAGTGGTTTGGTCGGGCAGGGGGAGTCTCAGCCCCAGCATTTT
v_gene: TRBV28; abundance: once; len: 16; d_gene: TRBD1; j_gene: TRBJ1-5; CDR3aa: CASSFRSRGVRQPQHF; CDR3nt: TGTGCCAGCAGTTTTCGGTCCAGGGGGGTCCGTCAGCCCCAGCATTTT
v_gene: TRBV15; abundance: once; len: 14; d_gene: .; j_gene: TRBJ2-2; CDR3aa: CATSRQGSTGELFF; CDR3nt: TGTGCCACCAGCAGACAGGGGTCCACCGGGGAGCTGTTTTTT
v_gene: TRBV7-8; abundance: .; len: 17; d_gene: TRBD1; j_gene: TRBJ2-2; CDR3aa: CASSLEGTVVNTGELFF; CDR3nt: TGTGCCAGCAGCTTAGAAGGGACAGTAGTGAACACCGGGGAGCTGTTTTTT
v_gene: TRBV18; abundance: once; len: 15; d_gene: .; j_gene: TRBJ2-2; CDR3aa: CASSLGQMNTGELFF; CDR3nt: TGTGCCAGCTCACTCGGACAGATGAACACCGGGGAGCTGTTTTTT
v_gene: TRBV19; abundance: .; len: 15; d_gene: TRBD2; j_gene: TRBJ2-1; CDR3aa: CASSPGTSRGNEQFF; CDR3nt: TGTGCCAGTAGTCCCGGGACTAGCAGGGGCAATGAGCAGTTCTTC
v_gene: TRBV7-2; abundance: .; len: 13; d_gene: .; j_gene: TRBJ2-7; CDR3aa: CASSFQRSYEQYF; CDR3nt: TGTGCCAGCAGCTTCCAGAGATCATACGAGCAGTACTTC
v_gene: TRBV25-1; abundance: .; len: 13; d_gene: .; j_gene: TRBJ2-7; CDR3aa: CASTDRGRYEQYF; CDR3nt: TGTGCCAGCACCGACCGGGGAAGGTACGAGCAGTACTTC
v_gene: TRBV19; abundance: .; len: 15; d_gene: TRBD1; j_gene: TRBJ2-2; CDR3aa: CASSSRTGNTGELFF; CDR3nt: TGTGCCAGTAGTTCCAGGACAGGGAACACCGGGGAGCTGTTTTTT
v_gene: TRBV28; abundance: .; len: 12; d_gene: .; j_gene: TRBJ2-7; CDR3aa: CASSPRLYEQYF; CDR3nt: TGTGCCAGCAGTCCCAGGCTATACGAGCAGTACTTC
v_gene: TRBV9; abundance: .; len: 15; d_gene: TRBD2; j_gene: TRBJ2-5; CDR3aa: CASSPRLAGAETQYF; CDR3nt: TGTGCCAGCAGCCCTCGACTAGCGGGAGCAGAGACCCAGTACTTC
v_gene: TRBV28; abundance: .; len: 14; d_gene: .; j_gene: TRBJ1-1; CDR3aa: CASALRQLNTEAFF; CDR3nt: TGTGCCAGCGCTTTGCGACAGTTGAACACTGAAGCTTTCTTT
v_gene: TRBV5-6; abundance: few; len: 16; d_gene: .; j_gene: TRBJ2-4; CDR3aa: CASSLGREWAKNIQYF; CDR3nt: TGTGCCAGCAGCTTGGGGAGGGAATGGGCCAAAAACATTCAGTACTTC